The next 22 T cell receptor beta chains were all read from a single sample in a study of blood T cells in healthy people across ages. Through a sample-barcoded 5' primer and a J-beta primer mix, a second PCR was run for about 6 to 11 cycles. MiXCR was run by TCRdb on the 5' RACE reads, yielding one entry per CDR3 protein. The table lists about 640,000 distinct CDR3 sequences, approximately 50% of them singletons, with 30% to 45% in the top ten. Material: blood. The origin of the receptors is a man between 60 and 75 years old in good health.

This clonotype was seen only a few times. The rearrangement links TRBV3-1 to TRBJ1-1; TRBD1 matches 8 bases. The CDR3 length is 13 residues. V dropped 3 bases and J dropped 6; count of bases not matched to a gene: 3. In germline, CDR1 is LGHDT, CDR2 YNNKEL (reference sequence). CDR3 sequence reads: CASSQTGVPEAFF. The CDR3 nucleotides are TGTGCCAGCAGCCAGACAGGGGTACCTGAAGCTTTCTTT. Supplemented by reference TRBV3-1 and TRBJ1-1, the full variable domain reads DTAVSQTPKYLVTQMGNDKSIKCEQNLGHDTMYWYKQDSKKFLKIMFSYNNKELIINETVPNRFSPKSPDKAHLNLHINSLELGDSAVYFCASSQTGVPEAFFGQGTRLTVV.

This clonotype was found many times. The chain links TRBV5-1 to TRBJ1-4; D might be TRBD1 (5 bases). The ends were cut back, 4 bases at V and 2 bases at J, with 9 bases in the middle. The germline gives CDR1 SGHRS, CDR2 YFSETQ. The CDR3 totals 14 residues. In nucleotides, the CDR3 is TGCGCCAGCAGCCAAGACAGTACTAATGAAAAACTGTTTTTT. It is translated as CASSQDSTNEKLFF. Combining the CDR3 with reference TRBV5-1 and TRBJ1-4 gives the whole variable domain KAGVTQTPRYLIKTRGQQVTLSCSPISGHRSVSWYQQTPGQGLQFLFEYFSETQRNKGNFPGRFSGRQFSNSRSEMNVSTLELGDSALYLCASSQDSTNEKLFFGSGTQLSVL.

The CDR3 sequence: CASSLAGIQGQGGRGGYTF. CDR3 sequence (DNA): TGTGCCAGCAGCTTAGCGGGCATTCAAGGACAGGGAGGACGTGGGGGCTACACCTTC. The J gene is TRBJ1-2, the V gene TRBV7-2, with 8 bases lining up with TRBD1. CDR3 length: 19 residues. Germline V gives CDR1 SGHTA, CDR2 FQGNSA. The V segment lost 0 bases and the J segment 8 bases; nucleotides outside the gene matches: 20.

Concerning this clonotype itself: Germline and junction disagree at one end, which may indicate a read error. This chain's CDR3 is CSTGGVYGYTF. In DNA, the CDR3 is TGTAGTACGGGGGGAGTCTATGGCTACACCTTC. The chain is built from TRBV20-1 and TRBJ1-2; D perhaps matches TRBD1 (5 bases). The V gene's germline CDR1 is DFQATT and CDR2 SNEGSKA (reference sequence). The CDR3 extends over 11 amino acids.

This chain links TRBV5-1 with TRBJ2-3; 9 positions agree with TRBD1. The CDR3 is 14 amino acids. Germline V gene lookup returns CDR1 SGHRS and CDR2 YFSETQ. The junction had 5 bases not matched to a gene; V was cut back by 4 bases and J by 5 bases. The CDR3 protein is CASSIPGQGDTQYF. The CDR3 DNA is TGCGCCAGCAGCATTCCGGGACAGGGAGATACGCAGTATTTT.

The chain combines TRBV4-1 with TRBJ1-1; no clear D gene. CDR3 length equals 13 residues. Trimming cost V 3 bases and J 8 bases, with 13 bases left between them. CDR1 and CDR2 from the germline V gene are MGHRA and YSYEKL. In DNA, the CDR3 is TGCGCCAGCAGCCAGTACCCCGGTGGCGAAGCTTTCTTT. Residues: CASSQYPGGEAFF.

The J gene is TRBJ1-5, the V gene TRBV3-1; the D gene is possibly TRBD1 (5 bases). Trimming cost V 0 bases and J 7 bases, with 13 bases left between them. The CDR3 sequence is 15 residues long. Germline CDR1 and CDR2: LGHDT and YNNKEL (reference sequence). CDR3 coding DNA: TGTGCCAGCAGCCAAGATGCCAGCTGGGGCCAGCCCCAGCATTTT. It specifies CASSQDASWGQPQHF.

The rearrangement links TRBV2 to TRBJ1-2; D is undetermined. The V and J ends lost 5 bases and 1 base respectively, with 14 bases between them. The CDR3 loop spans 15 amino acids. In germline, CDR1 is SNHLY, CDR2 FYNNEI. The CDR3 is CASSRSARFNYGYTF. In DNA form, the CDR3 reads TGTGCCAGCAGTCGCTCAGCGAGATTTAACTATGGCTACACCTTC.

The chain is built from TRBV4-2 and TRBJ2-4; 10 bases align to TRBD1. CDR1 and CDR2 from the germline V gene are LGHNA and YNFKEQ. The CDR3 has 18 residues. V was pared by 4 bases and J by 0 bases, with 9 bases of the junction left unmatched. The CDR3 spells CASSPGQGTALAKNIQYF. For the CDR3, the DNA is TGTGCCAGCAGCCCGGGACAGGGGACAGCCTTAGCCAAAAACATTCAGTACTTC.

The table lists this clonotype with a few counts. The chain has TRBV5-1 and TRBJ2-7, with 7 bases matching TRBD2. Trimming at V came to 4 bases and at J to 5 bases, leaving 3 bases not matched to a gene. Germline-derived CDR1 and CDR2 are SGHRS and YFSETQ. This CDR3 comprises 12 residues. This CDR3 reads CASSPGGDEQYF. The CDR3 DNA reads TGCGCCAGCAGCCCTGGGGGGGACGAGCAGTACTTC.

J is TRBJ1-1 and V is TRBV3-1; D is unclear. Between the trimmed V and J ends, which lost 3 bases and 0 bases, there was a span of 11 bases. The V gene's germline CDR1 is LGHDT and CDR2 YNNKEL (reference sequence). The CDR3 covers 15 residues. CDR3 sequence: CASSHRRQVNTEAFF. The DNA for the CDR3 is TGTGCCAGCAGCCACCGTAGACAAGTGAACACTGAAGCTTTCTTT.

This chain uses TRBV20-1 with TRBJ2-3; 8 nucleotides line up with TRBD2. Germline-derived CDR1 and CDR2 are DFQATT and SNEGSKA (reference sequence). With V trimmed by 3 bases and J by 6 bases, 2 bases remained unmatched. CDR3 length equals 12 residues. The CDR3 sequence is CSARASGDTQYF. The DNA for the CDR3 is TGCAGTGCTAGGGCTAGCGGGGATACGCAGTATTTT.

This clonotype was seen a handful of times. The chain couples TRBV10-3 to TRBJ2-3; D not certain. This CDR3 spans 16 amino acids. V lost 0 bases to trimming and J lost 0 bases, with 10 bases between them. The germline V gene has CDR1 ENHRY and CDR2 SYGVKD. Written as DNA, the CDR3 is TGTGCCATCAGTGAGTCTGGCCGCTCTAGCACAGATACGCAGTATTTT. This translates into CAISESGRSSTDTQYF.

This clonotype appeared many times. An end of the junction does not agree with germline; a read error may underlie this. The DNA for the CDR3 is TGTGCCAGCAGTTTTCAGGGCGGCGAGCAGTACTTC. This codes for CASSFQGGEQYF. This chain links TRBV5-1 with TRBJ2-7, with a possible D match to TRBD1 (5 bases). The CDR3 contains 12 residues. Per germline, CDR1 SGHRS and CDR2 YFSETQ.

As regards this clonotype: Just one base apart from a much larger clone, this may be a read error. The rearrangement uses TRBV4-1 and TRBJ2-4; 10 nucleotides agree with TRBD1. The length of the CDR3 is 15 residues. The germline V gene encodes CDR1 MGHRA and CDR2 YSYEKL. Trimming took 8 bases from V and 13 from J; bases not matched to a gene: 17. CDR3 region: CASGPQYGQGDSQYF. The CDR3 DNA follows: TGCGCCAGCGGCCCACAATATGGACAGGGGGATAGCCAGTACTTC.

The chain couples TRBV10-3 to TRBJ2-7; a possible D gene is TRBD1 (5 bases). V shed 4 bases and J shed 0 bases, with 7 bases lying between them. CDR1 is ENHRY and CDR2 is SYGVKD in the germline V gene. This CDR3 comprises 13 residues. The DNA for the CDR3 is TGTGCCATCAGTGGACAGAACTCCTACGAGCAGTACTTC. It encodes CAISGQNSYEQYF.

This clonotype was found a few times. The chain joins TRBV10-3 to TRBJ2-7; D perhaps matches TRBD1 (6 bases). V was trimmed by 1 base and J by 2 bases, leaving 12 bases between them. Germline V lookup: CDR1 ENHRY, CDR2 SYGVKD. The CDR3 is made up of 15 amino acids. CDR3 coding DNA: TGTGCCATCAGTGAGTTGGGACAAGCCGCCTACGAGCAGTACTTC. Its protein product is CAISELGQAAYEQYF.

J is TRBJ2-3 and V is TRBV24-1; 9 bases agree with TRBD1. There are 13 residues in the CDR3. The germline gives CDR1 KGHDR, CDR2 SFDVKD. The trim removed 1 base at V and 9 bases at J, leaving 1 base unmatched. CDR3 region: CATSDFDRGTQYF. The CDR3 bases are TGTGCCACCAGTGATTTTGACAGGGGGACGCAGTATTTT.

CDR3 protein: CASSFPRYTGPEAFF. The CDR3 region has the DNA TGTGCCAGCAGCTTCCCACGGTATACAGGGCCTGAAGCTTTCTTT. This chain uses TRBV13 with TRBJ1-1; TRBD1 might be the D (6 bases). Trimming took off 3 bases at V and 6 bases at J, with 17 bases between the two ends. The length of the CDR3 is 15 residues. Germline V lookup: CDR1 PRHDT, CDR2 FYEKMQ (reference sequence).

In its sample, this clonotype was seen a few times. V and J are TRBV4-2 and TRBJ2-1; D possibly matches TRBD1 or TRBD2 (5 bases each). Germline CDR1 LGHNA, CDR2 YNFKEQ. V gave up 3 bases and J gave up 7 bases, with 10 bases separating them. The CDR3 length is 13 residues. This CDR3 is CASSQGERNEQFF. The CDR3 DNA reads as TGTGCCAGCAGCCAGGGGGAGAGGAATGAGCAGTTCTTC.

The rearrangement links TRBV5-1 to TRBJ2-2, with 7 nucleotides matching TRBD1. Germline values: CDR1 SGHRS, CDR2 YFSETQ. The CDR3 runs 14 residues. Germline trimming cut 7 bases from V and 1 base from J; bases unmatched to any gene: 4. CDR3 in DNA: TGCGCCAGCTCCTGGACAGGGAACACCGGGGAGCTGTTTTTT. Its translation is CASSWTGNTGELFF.

This clonotype was seen more than once but under ten times. The V gene is TRBV5-6, the J gene TRBJ2-3, with D unresolved. Looked up from germline, CDR1 is SGHDT and CDR2 is YYEEEE. Trimming cost V 4 bases and J 4 bases, with 10 bases left between them. The CDR3 totals 13 residues. The CDR3 nucleotides are TGTGCCAGCAGCGTGGGCGTGGCAGATACGCAGTATTTT. Translated: CASSVGVADTQYF.